The clone carrying this TCR beta chain showed up just once. Its target is unknown. Clones were sequenced by immunoSEQ multiplex PCR, and TCRdb holds only the in-frame ones, with some missing. In the table there are about 59,000 clones, 75% to 95% of which are singletons. The data derive from a study of OX40 agonist ivuxolimab in advanced cancers. Whole-study findings and limits: More expanded clones were found, on average, in CD8+ than in CD4+ T cells.

The CDR3 has 13 amino acids. Germline V lookup: CDR1 SQVTM, CDR2 ANQGSEA. V dropped 5 bases and J dropped 7; count of bases not matched to a gene: 5. The source of this sequence is an adult with an advanced solid tumor such as melanoma, head and neck, liver or kidney cancer. The rearrangement uses TRBV29-1 and TRBJ1-2; 12 bases are a match to TRBD1. The material sequenced was CD4+ or CD8+ T cells sorted from blood, taken in a trial of the OX40 agonist ivuxolimab. CDR3 DNA sequence: TGCAGCGTTCCGGGACAGGGGGCGCGTGGCTACACCTTC. As protein: CSVPGQGARGYTF.